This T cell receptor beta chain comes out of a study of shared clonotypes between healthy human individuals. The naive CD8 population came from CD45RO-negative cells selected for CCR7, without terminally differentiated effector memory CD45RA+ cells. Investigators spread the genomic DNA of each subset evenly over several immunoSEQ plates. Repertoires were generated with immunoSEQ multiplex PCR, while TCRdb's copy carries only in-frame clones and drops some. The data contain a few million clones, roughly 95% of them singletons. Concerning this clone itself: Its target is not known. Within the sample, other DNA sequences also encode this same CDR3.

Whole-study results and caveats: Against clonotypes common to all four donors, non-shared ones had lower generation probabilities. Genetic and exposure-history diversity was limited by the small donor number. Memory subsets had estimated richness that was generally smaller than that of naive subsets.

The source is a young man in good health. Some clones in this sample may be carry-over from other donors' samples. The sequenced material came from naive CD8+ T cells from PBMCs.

The CDR3 sequence: CASSLVGGDTEAFF. CDR3 bases: TGTGCCAGCAGCTTAGTGGGTGGGGACACTGAAGCTTTCTTT. The chain recombines TRBV7-9 with TRBJ1-1; D gene uncertain. V lost 1 base and J lost 3, with 9 bases in between. Germline loops: CDR1 SEHNR, CDR2 FQNEAQ (reference sequence). This CDR3 spans 14 amino acids.